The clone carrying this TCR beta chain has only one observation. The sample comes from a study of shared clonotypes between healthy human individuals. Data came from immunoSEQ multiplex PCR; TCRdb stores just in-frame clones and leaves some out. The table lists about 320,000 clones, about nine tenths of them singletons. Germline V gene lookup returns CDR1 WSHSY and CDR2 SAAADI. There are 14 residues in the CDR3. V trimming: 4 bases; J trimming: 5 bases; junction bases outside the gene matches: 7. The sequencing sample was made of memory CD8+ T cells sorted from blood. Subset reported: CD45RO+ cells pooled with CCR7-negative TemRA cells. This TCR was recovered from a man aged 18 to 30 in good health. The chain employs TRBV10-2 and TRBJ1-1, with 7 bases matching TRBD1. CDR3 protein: CASSAQGIGTEAFF. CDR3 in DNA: TGCGCCAGCAGTGCACAGGGGATCGGAACTGAAGCTTTCTTT.